This T cell receptor (beta chain) derives from a study of control samples from healthy donors and cancer patients. Per the germline V gene, CDR1 is DFQATT and CDR2 is SNEGSKA (reference sequence). The CDR3 contains 15 residues. The V end lost 3 bases, the J end lost 8 bases, and 22 bases lay between the germline ends. This table comes from immunoSEQ multiplex PCR, and its TCRdb copy is limited to in-frame clones, with some not included. The sample lists some 130,000 clones, around 92% occurring once. This TCR was recovered from a woman between 45 and 65 years old in good health. The genes are TRBV20-1 and TRBJ1-2, with a weak D call TRBD1 (6 bases). Sequencing was carried out using blood. In DNA, the CDR3 is TGCAGTGCTAGTAGGAAGGGGGAAATTTTAGCGGGCTACACCTTC. Encoded protein: CSASRKGEILAGYTF.